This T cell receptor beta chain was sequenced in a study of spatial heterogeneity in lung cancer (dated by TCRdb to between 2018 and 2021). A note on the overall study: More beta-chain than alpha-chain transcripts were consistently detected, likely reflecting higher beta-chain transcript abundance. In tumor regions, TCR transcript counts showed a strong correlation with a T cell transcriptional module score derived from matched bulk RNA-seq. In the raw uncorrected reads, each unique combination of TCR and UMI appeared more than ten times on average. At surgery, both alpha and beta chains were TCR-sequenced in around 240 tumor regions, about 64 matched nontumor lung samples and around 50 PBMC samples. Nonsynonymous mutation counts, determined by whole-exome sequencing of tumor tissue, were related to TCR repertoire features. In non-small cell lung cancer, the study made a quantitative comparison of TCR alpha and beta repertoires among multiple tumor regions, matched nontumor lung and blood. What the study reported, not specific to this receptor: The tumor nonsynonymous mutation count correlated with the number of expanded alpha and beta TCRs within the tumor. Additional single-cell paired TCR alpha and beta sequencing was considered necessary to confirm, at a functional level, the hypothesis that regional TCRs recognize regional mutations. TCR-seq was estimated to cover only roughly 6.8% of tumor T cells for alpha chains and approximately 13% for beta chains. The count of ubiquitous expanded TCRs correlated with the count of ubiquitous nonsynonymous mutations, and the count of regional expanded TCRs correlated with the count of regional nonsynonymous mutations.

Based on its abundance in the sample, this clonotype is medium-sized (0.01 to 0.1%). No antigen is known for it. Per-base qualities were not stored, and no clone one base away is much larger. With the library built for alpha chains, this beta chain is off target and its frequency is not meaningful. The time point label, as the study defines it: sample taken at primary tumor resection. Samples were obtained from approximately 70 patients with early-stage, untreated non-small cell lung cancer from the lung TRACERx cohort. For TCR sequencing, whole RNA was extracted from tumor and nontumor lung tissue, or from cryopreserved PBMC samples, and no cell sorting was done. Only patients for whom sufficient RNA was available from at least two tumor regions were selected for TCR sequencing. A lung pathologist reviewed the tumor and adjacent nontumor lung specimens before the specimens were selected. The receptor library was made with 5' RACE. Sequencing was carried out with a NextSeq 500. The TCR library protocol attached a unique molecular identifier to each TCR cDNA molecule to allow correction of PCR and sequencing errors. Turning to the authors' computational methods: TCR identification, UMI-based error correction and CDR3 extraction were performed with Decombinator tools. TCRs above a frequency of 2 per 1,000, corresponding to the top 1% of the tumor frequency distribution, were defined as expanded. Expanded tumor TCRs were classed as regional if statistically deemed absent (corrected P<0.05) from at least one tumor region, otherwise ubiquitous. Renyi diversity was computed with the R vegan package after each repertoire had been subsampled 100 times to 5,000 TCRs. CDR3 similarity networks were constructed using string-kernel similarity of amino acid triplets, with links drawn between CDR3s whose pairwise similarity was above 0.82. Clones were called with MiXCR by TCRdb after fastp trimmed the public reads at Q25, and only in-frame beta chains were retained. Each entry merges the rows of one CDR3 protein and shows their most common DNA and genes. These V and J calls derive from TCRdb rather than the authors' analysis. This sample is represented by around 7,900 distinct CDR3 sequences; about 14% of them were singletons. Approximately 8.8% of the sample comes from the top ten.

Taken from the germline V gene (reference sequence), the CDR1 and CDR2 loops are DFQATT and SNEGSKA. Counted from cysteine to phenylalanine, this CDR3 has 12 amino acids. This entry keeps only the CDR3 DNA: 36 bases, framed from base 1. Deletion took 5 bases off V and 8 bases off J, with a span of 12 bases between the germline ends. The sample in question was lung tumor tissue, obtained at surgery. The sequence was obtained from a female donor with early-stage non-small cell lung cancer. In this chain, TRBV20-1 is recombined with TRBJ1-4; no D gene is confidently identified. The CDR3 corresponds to CSASRGPEKLFF. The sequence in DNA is TGCAGTGCTTCACGGGGTCCGGAAAAACTGTTTTTT.